This TCR beta chain appears in the sequencing data of a study of naive and memory T cell subsets. Details on this clonotype: Its specificity is unknown.

Study-level findings and limits: A clonotype means one alpha or beta sequence, not an alpha/beta pair. In naive cells, over 95% of TCR sequences were seen only once.

The beta constant-region primer was an equimolar mix of two oligonucleotides covering TRBC1 and TRBC2. Four rounds of PCR amplified the ligated cDNA using nested alpha and beta constant-region primers plus SP2. TCRdb used MiXCR to reprocess the UMI-ligation and nested PCR reads, holding one entry per CDR3 protein. The sample lists 100,000 to 150,000 distinct CDR3 sequences, approximately 37% occurring once. The V and J ends lost 5 bases and 2 bases, in that order; junction bases with no gene match: 9. Per germline, CDR1 MNHEY and CDR2 SMNVEV (reference sequence). This CDR3 has 15 residues. This TCR derives from a human donor in good health. V is TRBV27 and J is TRBJ2-7; TRBD1 aligns across 7 bases. Source material: central memory CD4+ T cells from blood. The DNA of the CDR3 is TGTGCCAGCAGTCCAATTTACAGGGGAACCTACGAGCAGTACTTC. It translates to CASSPIYRGTYEQYF.